This T cell receptor beta chain was identified in a study of blood T cell repertoires in COVID-19. Study-level information: Italy, Spain and the United States were the sources of the convalescent and acute COVID-19 samples.

This CDR3 contains 15 residues. Trimming shortened V by 0 bases and J by 7 bases, and 14 bases separated the two germline ends. The V gene's germline CDR1 is SGDLS and CDR2 YYNGEE. Original data processing: Amplification from reference gene primers served as the basis for estimated nucleated cell counts. Some clones are missing from TCRdb's copy, which holds only in-frame ones; the method was immunoSEQ multiplex PCR. That table furnishes V, J and clone size, whereas the DNA furnished D and trimming. The repertoire holds approximately 260,000 clones, roughly 84% seen once, with around 3.7% in the top ten. Only a few counts were recorded for this clone. Participants were placed into cohorts based on the clinical history they reported. Two negative PCRs, clearance, or symptom resolution had been documented for recovered Cohort 3 donors.

The sequenced material came from PBMCs or T cells enriched from blood (not recorded which). The V call is TRBV9, the J call TRBJ1-5; D perhaps matches TRBD1 (5 bases). This receptor was taken from a man over 45 who had recovered from COVID-19. The CDR3 is CASSVVGQGTQPQHF. CDR3 bases: TGTGCCAGCAGCGTAGTCGGGCAGGGTACACAGCCCCAGCATTTT.